Described below is a single T cell receptor (beta chain) sequence and its context. The data stem from a study of T cells in Graves' hyperthyroidism and ophthalmopathy. RNA transcripts were the template for amplifying TCR beta CDR3 regions. The HTBI primer set served for first-round RT-PCR of the TCR CDR3. In TCRdb, the multiplex PCR reads were re-called with MiXCR into one record per CDR3 protein. The sample holds 700,000 or so distinct CDR3 sequences, about 15% seen once. Germline V lookup: CDR1 MNHEY, CDR2 SMNVEV (reference sequence). With 3 bases removed from V and 0 bases from J, the gap between germline ends came to 19 bases. The CDR3 totals 18 residues.

The TCR was taken from a man in his late teens or twenties with Graves' hyperthyroidism. This chain joins TRBV27 and TRBJ2-3; D is undetermined. The material sequenced was blood. The CDR3 protein is CASSFRPFTILSTDTQYF. The DNA for the CDR3 is TGTGCCAGCAGTTTTCGTCCCTTTACTATACTTAGCACAGATACGCAGTATTTT.